Shown below are 13 T cell receptor beta chains from a single sample sequenced in a study of sequential checkpoint blockade in melanoma (dated by TCRdb to the late 2010s). The treatment or condition label for this specimen denotes: randomized to nivolumab then ipilimumab (arm A) or the reverse (arm B). Preparation of the library involved the immunoSEQ multiplex PCR assay. TCRdb provides this immuneACCESS table in a form limited to in-frame rearrangements. Some clones are lacking; in checked studies, under half of them reflect an unresolved V gene, and why the rest are absent is not known. The sample includes almost 7,500 clones, with 20% to 30% observed a single time. The top ten hold around 9.8% of the sample. The input for sequencing was tumor tissue (inferred from file names), taken from a patient given nivolumab and ipilimumab in sequence. The source of these receptors is a human donor with melanoma.

The J gene is TRBJ1-1, the V gene TRBV29-1, with a weak D call TRBD1 (6 bases). This CDR3 spans 13 amino acids. The V end lost 3 bases, the J end lost 5 bases, and 13 bases lay between the germline ends. Per germline, CDR1 SQVTM and CDR2 ANQGSEA. The CDR3 region has the DNA TGCAGCGTTGATGAGGGGGTCTTAACTGAAGCTTTCTTT. Its protein product is CSVDEGVLTEAFF. The variable domain in full, completed from reference TRBV29-1 and TRBJ1-1, reads SAVISQKPSRDICQRGTSLTIQCQVDSQVTMMFWYRQQPGQSLTLIATANQGSEATYESGFVIDKFPISRPNLTFSTLTVSNMSPEDSSIYLCSVDEGVLTEAFFGQGTRLTVV.

V gene TRBV4-1 combines with J gene TRBJ1-1, with D perhaps matching TRBD1 (5 bases). Per the germline V gene, CDR1 is MGHRA and CDR2 is YSYEKL. This CDR3 is 16 amino acids long. Trimming took 1 base from V and 0 from J, leaving 12 bases between them. CDR3 sequence reads: CASSQGLGVLNTEAFF. The CDR3 bases are TGCGCCAGCAGCCAAGGGTTGGGGGTTTTGAACACTGAAGCTTTCTTT.

In this sample, this clone turned up a few times. This chain uses TRBV28 with TRBJ2-1; no reliable D call. This CDR3 is 12 amino acids long. Germline-derived CDR1 and CDR2 are MDHEN and SYDVKM. With 8 bases removed from V and 4 bases from J, the gap between germline ends came to 9 bases. The CDR3 nucleotides are TGTGCCAGCCTCACCTCTTACAATGAGCAGTTCTTC. This translates into CASLTSYNEQFF.

This clone is categorized as medium-sized. This rearrangement joins TRBV11-3 to TRBJ2-5; 14 positions match TRBD2. The J segment lost 4 bases and the V segment lost 4 bases, leaving 2 bases of the junction unmatched. The CDR3 loop spans 15 amino acids. From germline, CDR1 is SGHNT and CDR2 YENEEA. The CDR3 bases are TGTGCCAGCAGCTCGGGACTAGCGGGAGTAGAGACCCAGTACTTC. The encoded protein is CASSSGLAGVETQYF. The full variable domain, with the rest looked up from reference TRBV11-3 and TRBJ2-5, is EAGVVQSPRYKIIEKKQPVAFWCNPISGHNTLYWYLQNLGQGPELLIRYENEEAVDDSQLPKDRFSAERLKGVDSTLKIQPAELGDSAVYLCASSSGLAGVETQYFGPGTRLLVL.

This clone occurred many times. This chain joins TRBV23-1 and TRBJ1-5; 7 bases map to TRBD1. TRBV23-1 carries the ORF label, with uncertain function. The V gene end was trimmed by 6 bases and the J gene end by 9 bases; junction bases not matched to a gene: 8. CDR3 size: 13 residues. CDR3 loop: CASSFDRDRPQHF. For the CDR3, the DNA is TGCGCCAGCAGCTTCGACAGGGATAGGCCCCAGCATTTT.

This clone was observed a handful of times. The chain links TRBV5-1 to TRBJ2-3; D may be TRBD2 (6 bases). CDR1 and CDR2 from the germline V gene are SGHRS and YFSETQ. Trimming cost V 4 bases and J 6 bases, with 21 bases left between them. This CDR3 region has 16 residues. CDR3 in DNA: TGCGCCAGCAGCATCCGGGCTAGCGTCCCAGGGGATACGCAGTATTTT. Its protein product is CASSIRASVPGDTQYF.

The chain joins TRBV19 to TRBJ1-1; 7 bases align to TRBD1. V shed 4 bases, J shed 3 bases, and the junction held 5 bases outside the gene matches. The CDR3 length is 14 residues. Germline loops: CDR1 LNHDA, CDR2 SQIVND (reference sequence). The CDR3 nucleotides are TGTGCCAGTAGTACCCGACAGGGATACACTGAAGCTTTCTTT. Its translation: CASSTRQGYTEAFF.

The V call is TRBV11-3, the J call TRBJ2-1, with D maybe TRBD2 (6 bases). V was clipped by 2 bases and J by 0 bases, with 11 bases between them. Germline CDR1 reads SGHNT; CDR2 reads YENEEA. This CDR3 is 16 amino acids long. Written as DNA, the CDR3 is TGTGCCAGCAGCTTACTGGCGGGGATCTCCTACAATGAGCAGTTCTTC. Translated, it gives CASSLLAGISYNEQFF.

This clone came up once. The chain is built from TRBV10-2 and TRBJ2-2, with D tentatively TRBD1 or TRBD2 (5 bases each). The V gene lost 8 bases and the J gene lost 5 bases, with 18 bases spanning the gap. Germline CDR1 reads WSHSY; CDR2 reads SAAADI. CDR3 length: 15 amino acids. Here the CDR3 DNA reads TGCGCCAGCTCGACCGGGGCAGGCGGGACCGGGGAGCTGTTTTTT. This codes for CASSTGAGGTGELFF.

This clone was found a few times. The chain carries TRBV9 and TRBJ2-7; no reliable D call. With 4 bases removed from V and 3 bases from J, the gap between germline ends came to 20 bases. CDR3 size: 16 residues. Germline V gives CDR1 SGDLS, CDR2 YYNGEE. The DNA for the CDR3 is TGTGCCAGCAGCTTAGCCGGAGAATTTGGGTTCTACGAGCAGTACGTC. This translates into CASSLAGEFGFYEQYV.

V and J are TRBV9 and TRBJ1-2; TRBD1 matches at 9 bases. The CDR3 length is 17 residues. The trim removed 4 bases at V and 4 bases at J, leaving 14 bases unmatched. The germline V gene encodes CDR1 SGDLS and CDR2 YYNGEE. The CDR3 DNA follows: TGTGCCAGCAGCCCCCGGACAGGGGACCGCTCCTTCTATGGCTACACCTTC. Residues: CASSPRTGDRSFYGYTF.

The table lists this clone with a few counts. The chain couples TRBV6-8 to TRBJ2-7; the D gene is possibly TRBD2 (6 bases). V lost 0 bases and J lost 1, with 7 bases in between. CDR3 size: 14 residues. CDR1 is MNHGY and CDR2 is SAAAGT in the germline V gene. The CDR3 sequence: CASSYSDYSYEQYV. The CDR3 bases are TGTGCCAGCAGTTACTCGGACTATTCCTACGAGCAGTACGTC.

This sequence joins TRBV19 and TRBJ1-2; D might be TRBD1 (5 bases). The CDR3 runs to 15 residues. Trimming shortened V by 5 bases and J by 6 bases, and 19 bases separated the two germline ends. Germline CDR1 is LNHDA and CDR2 is SQIVND (reference sequence). CDR3 protein: CASSVGQGSWNGYTF. The CDR3 DNA reads as TGTGCCAGTAGTGTGGGTCAGGGATCCTGGAATGGCTACACCTTC.